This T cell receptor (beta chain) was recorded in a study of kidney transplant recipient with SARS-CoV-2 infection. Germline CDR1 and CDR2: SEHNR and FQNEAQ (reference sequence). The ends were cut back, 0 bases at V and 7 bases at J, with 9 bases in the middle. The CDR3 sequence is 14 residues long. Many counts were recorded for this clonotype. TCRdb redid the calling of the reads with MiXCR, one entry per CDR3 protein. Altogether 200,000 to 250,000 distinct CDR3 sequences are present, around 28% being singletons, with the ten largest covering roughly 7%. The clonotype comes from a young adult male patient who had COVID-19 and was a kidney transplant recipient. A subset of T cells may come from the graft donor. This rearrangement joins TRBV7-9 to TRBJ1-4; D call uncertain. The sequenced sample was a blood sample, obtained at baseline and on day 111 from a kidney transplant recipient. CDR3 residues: CASSLAERTEKLFF. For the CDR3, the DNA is TGTGCCAGCAGCTTAGCGGAGAGGACTGAAAAACTGTTTTTT.